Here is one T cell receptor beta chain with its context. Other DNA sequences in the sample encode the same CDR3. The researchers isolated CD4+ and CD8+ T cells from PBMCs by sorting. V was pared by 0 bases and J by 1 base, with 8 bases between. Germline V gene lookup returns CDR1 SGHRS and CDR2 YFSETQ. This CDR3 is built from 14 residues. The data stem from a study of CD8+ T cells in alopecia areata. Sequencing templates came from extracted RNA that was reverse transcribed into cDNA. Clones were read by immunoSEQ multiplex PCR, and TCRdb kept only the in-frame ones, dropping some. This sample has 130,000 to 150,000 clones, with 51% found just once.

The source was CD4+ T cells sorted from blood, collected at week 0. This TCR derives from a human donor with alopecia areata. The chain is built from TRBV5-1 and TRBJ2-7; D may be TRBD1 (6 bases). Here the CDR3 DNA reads TGCGCCAGCAGCTTGGGGACAGTGTCCTACGAGCAGTACTTC. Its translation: CASSLGTVSYEQYF.